Below, 11 T cell receptor beta chains from the same sample are listed, as sequenced in a study of OX40 agonist ivuxolimab in advanced cancers. Assay: immunoSEQ multiplex PCR; the TCRdb copy retains only in-frame clones and omits some. The sample lists 59,000 or so clones, 80% to 90% occurring once. The source material was CD4+ or CD8+ T cells sorted from blood, sampled in a trial of the OX40 agonist ivuxolimab. The receptors originated from an adult with an advanced solid tumor such as melanoma, head and neck, liver or kidney cancer.

This chain connects TRBV4-1 to TRBJ1-2; 7 nucleotides agree with TRBD1. The germline V gene has CDR1 MGHRA and CDR2 YSYEKL. The CDR3 spans 18 residues. With V trimmed by 4 bases and J by 0 bases, 14 bases remained unmatched. The DNA for the CDR3 is TGCGCCAGCAGCCCACGAAGACAGGGTCAAATTACTAACTATGGCTACACCTTC. This translates into CASSPRRQGQITNYGYTF.

This sequence joins TRBV5-8 and TRBJ1-1; TRBD1 agrees at 7 bases. The germline V gene has CDR1 SGHTS and CDR2 YDEGEE. The V segment lost 3 bases and the J segment 7 bases; nucleotides outside the gene matches: 12. CDR3 size: 15 residues. The CDR3 DNA sequence: TGTGCCAGCAGCTGGAATTTACAGGGGAAGGATGAAGCTTTCTTT. As protein: CASSWNLQGKDEAFF.

V usage is TRBV7-6 and J usage is TRBJ2-1; 9 nucleotides line up with TRBD2. The germline V gene has CDR1 SGHVS and CDR2 FNYEAQ. V shed 6 bases and J 5 bases; nucleotides not matched to a gene: 8. CDR3 size: 15 residues. In nucleotides, the CDR3 is TGTGCCAGCAGGCCGCTAGCGGGAACCGACAATGAGCAGTTCTTC. It translates to CASRPLAGTDNEQFF.

The chain joins TRBV29-1 to TRBJ1-1; 7 bases line up with TRBD1. Germline CDR1 reads SQVTM; CDR2 reads ANQGSEA. J lost 5 bases, V lost 7 bases, and 13 bases had no gene match. The CDR3 has 14 residues. The CDR3 sequence: CSALPSSGGTEAFF. The CDR3 DNA reads TGCAGCGCCCTACCCTCCTCAGGGGGAACTGAAGCTTTCTTT.

This chain joins TRBV7-2 and TRBJ2-1; unclear D gene. CDR3 length equals 15 residues. Germline V gene lookup returns CDR1 SGHTA and CDR2 FQGNSA. The ends were cut back, 2 bases at V and 2 bases at J, with 10 bases in the middle. The CDR3 loop reads CASSLFKLPYNEQFF. CDR3 DNA sequence: TGTGCCAGCAGCTTATTTAAACTCCCCTACAATGAGCAGTTCTTC.

The J gene is TRBJ2-5, the V gene TRBV5-1; D is unresolved. The V end lost 0 bases, the J end lost 5 bases, and 14 bases lay between the germline ends. The CDR3 has 15 amino acids. From germline, CDR1 is SGHRS and CDR2 YFSETQ. Here the CDR3 reads CASSLVGGVWETQYF. The CDR3 DNA reads as TGCGCCAGCAGCTTGGTTGGTGGGGTTTGGGAGACCCAGTACTTC.

This clone was counted only a few times. This chain joins TRBV5-4 and TRBJ1-2; tentatively, D is TRBD1 (6 bases). In germline, CDR1 is SGHNT, CDR2 YYREEE (reference sequence). The CDR3 is 13 amino acids. With 10 bases removed from V and 3 bases from J, the gap between germline ends came to 16 bases. In nucleotides, the CDR3 is TGTGCCTCATCGAGGGGGGCACACTATGGCTACACCTTC. Translation: CASSRGAHYGYTF.

V is TRBV6-1 and J is TRBJ2-4; D is perhaps TRBD1 (5 bases). Trimming cost V 6 bases and J 3 bases, with 12 bases left between them. This CDR3 comprises 14 residues. Germline V lookup: CDR1 MNHNS, CDR2 SASEGT. CDR3 sequence reads: CASSQDNNKNIQYF. In DNA, the CDR3 is TGTGCCAGCAGCCAGGACAATAACAAAAACATTCAGTACTTC.

The chain couples TRBV7-9 to TRBJ1-4; D is undetermined. This CDR3 spans 16 amino acids. V lost 1 base and J lost 8, with 17 bases in between. Germline V gene lookup returns CDR1 SEHNR and CDR2 FQNEAQ (reference sequence). CDR3 sequence reads: CASSLGTVLWEEKLFF. Written as DNA, the CDR3 is TGTGCCAGCAGCTTAGGAACAGTCCTCTGGGAGGAAAAACTGTTTTTT.

The V call is TRBV19, the J call TRBJ1-1, with D possibly TRBD1 on 6 matching bases. The CDR3 length is 18 residues. The germline CDR1 and CDR2 sequences are LNHDA and SQIVND (reference sequence). V shed 1 base and J shed 3 bases, with 21 bases lying between them. The CDR3 bases are TGTGCCAGTAGTATAGTAGGGGGACACGGAAGATGGTACACTGAAGCTTTCTTT. Translating it yields CASSIVGGHGRWYTEAFF.

This rearrangement joins TRBV19 to TRBJ2-3; D unresolved. Between the trimmed V and J ends, which lost 5 bases and 1 base, there was a span of 4 bases. The CDR3 has 12 residues. Germline assignment: CDR1 LNHDA and CDR2 SQIVND (reference sequence). The CDR3 reads CASSSGTDTQYF. In nucleotides, the CDR3 is TGTGCCAGTAGTTCTGGCACAGATACGCAGTATTTT.